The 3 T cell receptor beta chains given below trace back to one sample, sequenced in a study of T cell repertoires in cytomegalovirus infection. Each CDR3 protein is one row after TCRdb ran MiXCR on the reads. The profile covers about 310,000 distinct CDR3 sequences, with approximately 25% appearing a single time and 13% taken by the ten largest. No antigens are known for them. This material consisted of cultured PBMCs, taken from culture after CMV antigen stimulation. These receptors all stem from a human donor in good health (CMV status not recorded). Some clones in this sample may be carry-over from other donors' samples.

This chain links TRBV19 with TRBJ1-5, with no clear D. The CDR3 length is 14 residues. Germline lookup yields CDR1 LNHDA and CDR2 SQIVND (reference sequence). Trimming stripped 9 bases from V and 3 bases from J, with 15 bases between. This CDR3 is CASSWAGFNQPQHF. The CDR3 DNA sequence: TGTGCCAGCTCCTGGGCGGGTTTCAATCAGCCCCAGCATTTT.

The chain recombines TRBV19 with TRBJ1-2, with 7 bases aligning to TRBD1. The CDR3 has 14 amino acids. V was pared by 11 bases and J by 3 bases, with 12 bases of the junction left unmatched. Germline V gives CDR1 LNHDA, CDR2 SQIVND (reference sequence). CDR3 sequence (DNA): TGTGCCGTCCATCGGAACAGGGGTGACTATGGCTACACCTTC. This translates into CAVHRNRGDYGYTF.

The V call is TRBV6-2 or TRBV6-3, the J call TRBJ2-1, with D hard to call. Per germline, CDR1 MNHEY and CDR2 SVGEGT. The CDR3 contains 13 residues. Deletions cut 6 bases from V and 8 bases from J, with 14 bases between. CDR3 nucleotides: TGTGCCAGCAGGGCACACGGGCCGGATGAGCAGTTCTTC. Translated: CASRAHGPDEQFF.